This T cell receptor beta chain was observed in a study of blood T cells in healthy people across ages. Primed by a sample-barcoded 5' primer and a J-beta primer mix, a second PCR proceeded for about 6 to 12 cycles. A single record per CDR3 protein comes from TCRdb applying MiXCR to the 5' RACE reads. The sample lists 1,100,000 or so distinct CDR3 sequences; under 45% were seen once. The specimen was blood. The TCR sequence derives from a woman aged 55-75 years in good health.

CDR3 protein: CASSQGASGPYEQFF. In DNA, the CDR3 is TGTGCCAGCAGCCAGGGGGCTAGCGGCCCCTACGAGCAGTTCTTC. J is TRBJ2-1 and V is TRBV3-1, with a tentative D call TRBD2 (7 bases). V was pared by 3 bases and J by 10 bases, with 19 bases between. The CDR3 is 15 residues long. Looked up from germline, CDR1 is LGHDT and CDR2 is YNNKEL (reference sequence).